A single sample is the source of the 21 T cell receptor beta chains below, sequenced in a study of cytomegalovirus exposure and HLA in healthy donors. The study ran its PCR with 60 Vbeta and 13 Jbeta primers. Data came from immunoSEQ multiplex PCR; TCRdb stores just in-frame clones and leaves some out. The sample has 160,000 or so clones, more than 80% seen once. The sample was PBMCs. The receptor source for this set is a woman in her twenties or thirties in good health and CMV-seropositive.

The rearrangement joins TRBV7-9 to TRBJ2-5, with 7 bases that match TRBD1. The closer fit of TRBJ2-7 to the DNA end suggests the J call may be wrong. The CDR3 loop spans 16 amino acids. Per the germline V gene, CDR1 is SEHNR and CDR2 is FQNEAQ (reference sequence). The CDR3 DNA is TGTGCCAGCAGCCCCGGTCGGAGGACAGGATCGGGCGAGCAGTACTTC. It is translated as CASSPGRRTGSGEQYF.

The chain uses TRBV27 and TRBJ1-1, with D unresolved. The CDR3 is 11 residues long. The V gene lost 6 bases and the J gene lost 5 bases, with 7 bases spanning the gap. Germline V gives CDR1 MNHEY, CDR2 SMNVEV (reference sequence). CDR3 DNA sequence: TGTGCCAGCAGGGGAGGGACTGAAGCTTTCTTT. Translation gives CASRGGTEAFF.

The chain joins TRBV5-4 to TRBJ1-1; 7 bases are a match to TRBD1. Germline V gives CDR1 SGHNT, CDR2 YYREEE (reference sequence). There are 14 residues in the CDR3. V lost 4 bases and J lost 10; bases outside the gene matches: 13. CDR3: CASSLGPGTVGAFF. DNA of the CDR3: TGTGCCAGCAGCCTCGGGCCCGGGACAGTAGGAGCTTTCTTT.

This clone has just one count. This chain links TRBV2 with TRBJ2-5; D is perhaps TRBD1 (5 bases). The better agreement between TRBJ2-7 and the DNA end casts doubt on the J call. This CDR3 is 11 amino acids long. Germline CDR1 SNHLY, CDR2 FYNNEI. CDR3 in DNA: TGTGCCAGCACCCCAGGGTACGAGCAGTACTTC. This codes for CASTPGYEQYF.

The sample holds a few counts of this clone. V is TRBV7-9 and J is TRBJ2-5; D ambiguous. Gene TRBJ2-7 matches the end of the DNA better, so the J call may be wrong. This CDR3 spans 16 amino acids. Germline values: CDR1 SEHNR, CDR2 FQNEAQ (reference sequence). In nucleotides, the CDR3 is TGTGCCAGCAGCCGATCTAACTTCGAAGCGTCCTACGAGCAGTACTTC. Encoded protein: CASSRSNFEASYEQYF.

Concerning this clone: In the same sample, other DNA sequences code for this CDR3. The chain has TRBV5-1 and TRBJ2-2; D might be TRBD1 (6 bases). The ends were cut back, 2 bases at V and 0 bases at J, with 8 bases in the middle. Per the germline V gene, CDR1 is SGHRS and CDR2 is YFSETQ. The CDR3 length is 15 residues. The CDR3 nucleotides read TGCGCCAGCAGCTTAGGGGGAGCGAACACCGGGGAGCTGTTTTTT. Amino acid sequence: CASSLGGANTGELFF.

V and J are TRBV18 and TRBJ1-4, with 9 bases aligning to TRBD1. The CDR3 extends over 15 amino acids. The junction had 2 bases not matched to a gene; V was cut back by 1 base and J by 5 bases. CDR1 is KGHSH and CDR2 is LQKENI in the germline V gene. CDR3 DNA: TGTGCCAGCTCACCACGGGGGACAGGGAATGAAAAACTGTTTTTT. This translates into CASSPRGTGNEKLFF.

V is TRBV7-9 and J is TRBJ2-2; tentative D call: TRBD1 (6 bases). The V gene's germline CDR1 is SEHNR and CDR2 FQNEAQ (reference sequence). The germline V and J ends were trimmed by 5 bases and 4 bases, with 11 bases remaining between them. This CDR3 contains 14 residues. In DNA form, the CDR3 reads TGTGCCAGCAGCGACTACAGGGTCACCGGGGAGCTGTTTTTT. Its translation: CASSDYRVTGELFF. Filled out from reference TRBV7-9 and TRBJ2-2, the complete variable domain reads DTGVSQNPRHKITKRGQNVTFRCDPISEHNRLYWYRQTLGQGPEFLTYFQNEAQLEKSRLLSDRFSAERPKGSFSTLEIQRTEQGDSAMYLCASSDYRVTGELFFGEGSRLTVL.

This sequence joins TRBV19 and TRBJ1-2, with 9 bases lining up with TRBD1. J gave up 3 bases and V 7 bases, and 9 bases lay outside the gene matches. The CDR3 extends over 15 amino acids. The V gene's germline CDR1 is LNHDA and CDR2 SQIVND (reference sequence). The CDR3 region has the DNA TGTGCCAGTAAGGACAGGGGACTTTCTGACTATGGCTACACCTTC. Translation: CASKDRGLSDYGYTF.

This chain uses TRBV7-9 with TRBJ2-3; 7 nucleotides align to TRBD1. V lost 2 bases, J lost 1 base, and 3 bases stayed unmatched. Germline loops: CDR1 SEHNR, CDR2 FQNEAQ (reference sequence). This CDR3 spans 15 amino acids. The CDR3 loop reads CASSLIQGRTDTQYF. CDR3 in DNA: TGTGCCAGCAGCTTAATACAGGGGCGCACAGATACGCAGTATTTT.

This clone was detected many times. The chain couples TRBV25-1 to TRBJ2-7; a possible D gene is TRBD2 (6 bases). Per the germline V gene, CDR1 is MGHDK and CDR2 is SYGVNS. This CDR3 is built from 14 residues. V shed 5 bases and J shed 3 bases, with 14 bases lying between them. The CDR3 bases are TGTGCCAGCAGTAAGCCTAGCGACGACTACGAGCAGTACTTC. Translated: CASSKPSDDYEQYF.

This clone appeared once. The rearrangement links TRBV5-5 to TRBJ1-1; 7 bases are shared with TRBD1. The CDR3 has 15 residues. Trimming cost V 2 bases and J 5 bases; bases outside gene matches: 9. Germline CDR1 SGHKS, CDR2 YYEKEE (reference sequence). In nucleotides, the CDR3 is TGTGCCAGCAGCTTACGACCCACAGGGGTTACTGAAGCTTTCTTT. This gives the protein CASSLRPTGVTEAFF.

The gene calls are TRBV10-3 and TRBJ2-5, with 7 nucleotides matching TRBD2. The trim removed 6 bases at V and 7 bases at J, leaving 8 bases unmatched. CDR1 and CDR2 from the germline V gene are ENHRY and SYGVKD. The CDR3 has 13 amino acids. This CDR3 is CAIRVSGDGTQYF. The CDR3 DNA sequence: TGTGCCATCAGAGTGAGCGGGGATGGGACCCAGTACTTC.

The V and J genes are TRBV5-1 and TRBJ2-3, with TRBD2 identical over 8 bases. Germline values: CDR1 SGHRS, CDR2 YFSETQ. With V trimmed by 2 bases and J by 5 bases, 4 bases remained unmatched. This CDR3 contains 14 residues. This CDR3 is CASSFSGVVDTQYF. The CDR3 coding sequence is TGCGCCAGCAGCTTTAGCGGGGTGGTAGATACGCAGTATTTT.

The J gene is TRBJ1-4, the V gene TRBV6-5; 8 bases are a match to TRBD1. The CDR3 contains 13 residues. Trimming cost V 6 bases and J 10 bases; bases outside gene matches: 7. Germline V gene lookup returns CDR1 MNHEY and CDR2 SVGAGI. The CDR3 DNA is TGTGCCAGCAGCGCCGGGACAGGTAGAAAACTGTTTTTT. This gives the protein CASSAGTGRKLFF.

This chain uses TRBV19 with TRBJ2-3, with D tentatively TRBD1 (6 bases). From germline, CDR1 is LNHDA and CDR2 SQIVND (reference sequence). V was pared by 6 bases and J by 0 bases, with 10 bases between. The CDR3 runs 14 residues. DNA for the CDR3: TGTGCCAGTAGGACCACAGGGAGCACAGATACGCAGTATTTT. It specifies CASRTTGSTDTQYF.

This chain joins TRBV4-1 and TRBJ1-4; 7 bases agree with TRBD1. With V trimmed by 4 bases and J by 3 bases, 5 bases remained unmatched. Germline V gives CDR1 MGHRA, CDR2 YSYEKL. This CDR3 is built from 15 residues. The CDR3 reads CASSRRQGANEKLFF. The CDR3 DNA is TGCGCCAGCAGCCGAAGACAGGGCGCTAATGAAAAACTGTTTTTT.

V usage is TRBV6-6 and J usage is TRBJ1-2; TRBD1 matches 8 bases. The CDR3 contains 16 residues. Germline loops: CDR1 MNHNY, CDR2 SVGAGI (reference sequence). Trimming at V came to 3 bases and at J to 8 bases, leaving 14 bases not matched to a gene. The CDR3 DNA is TGTGCCAGCAGTTATCTAACAGGGGGAAAGTCTCAGGGCTACACCTTC. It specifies CASSYLTGGKSQGYTF.

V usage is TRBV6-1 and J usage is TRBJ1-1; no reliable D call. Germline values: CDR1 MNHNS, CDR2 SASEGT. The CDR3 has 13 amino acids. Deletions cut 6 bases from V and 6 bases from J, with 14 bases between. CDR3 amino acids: CASRLGLIAEAFF. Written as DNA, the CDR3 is TGTGCCAGCAGGCTGGGCTTGATAGCTGAAGCTTTCTTT.

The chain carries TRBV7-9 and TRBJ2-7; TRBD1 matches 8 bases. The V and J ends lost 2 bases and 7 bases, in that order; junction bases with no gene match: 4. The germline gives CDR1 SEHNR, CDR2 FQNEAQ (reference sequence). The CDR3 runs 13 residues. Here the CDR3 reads CASSLFWTGEQYF. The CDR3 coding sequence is TGTGCCAGCAGCTTATTCTGGACAGGGGAGCAGTACTTC.

The CDR3 spells CASSLDRGLETQYF. The CDR3 coding sequence is TGTGCCAGCAGCTTGGACAGGGGATTGGAGACCCAGTACTTC. The chain uses TRBV7-8 and TRBJ2-5; 9 nucleotides line up with TRBD1. CDR3 length equals 14 residues. The J segment lost 5 bases and the V segment lost 3 bases, leaving 4 bases of the junction unmatched. CDR1 and CDR2 from the germline V gene are SGHVS and FQNEAQ. The full variable domain, rest sourced from reference TRBV7-8 and TRBJ2-5, is GAGVSQSPRYKVAKRGQDVALRCDPISGHVSLFWYQQALGQGPEFLTYFQNEAQLDKSGLPSDRFFAERPEGSVSTLKIQRTQQEDSAVYLCASSLDRGLETQYFGPGTRLLVL.